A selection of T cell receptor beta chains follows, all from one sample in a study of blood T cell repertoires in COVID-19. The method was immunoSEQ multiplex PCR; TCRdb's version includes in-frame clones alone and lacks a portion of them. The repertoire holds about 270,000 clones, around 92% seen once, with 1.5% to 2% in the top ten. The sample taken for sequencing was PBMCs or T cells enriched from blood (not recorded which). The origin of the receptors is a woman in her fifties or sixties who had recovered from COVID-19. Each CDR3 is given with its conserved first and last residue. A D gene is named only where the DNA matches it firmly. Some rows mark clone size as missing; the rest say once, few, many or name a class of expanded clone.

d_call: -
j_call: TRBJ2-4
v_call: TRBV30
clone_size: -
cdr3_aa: CAWSHGSAGGIQYF
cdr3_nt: TGTGCCTGGAGTCACGGCAGTGCCGGGGGCATTCAGTACTTC

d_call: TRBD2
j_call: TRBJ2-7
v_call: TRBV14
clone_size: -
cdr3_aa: CASSLSGRVYEQYF
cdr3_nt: TGTGCCAGCAGCCTTAGCGGGAGGGTCTACGAGCAGTACTTC

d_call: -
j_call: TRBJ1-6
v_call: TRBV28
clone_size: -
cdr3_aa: CASSSPGVLNSPLHF
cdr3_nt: TGTGCCAGCAGTTCGCCAGGGGTTTTGAATTCACCCCTCCACTTT

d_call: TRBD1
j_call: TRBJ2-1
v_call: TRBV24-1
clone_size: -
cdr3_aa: CATSDSPGQGLDEQFF
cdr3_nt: TGTGCCACCAGTGACTCGCCGGGACAGGGGCTTGATGAGCAGTTCTTC

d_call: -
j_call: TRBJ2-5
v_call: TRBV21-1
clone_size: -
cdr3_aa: CASSDSGGYLETQYF
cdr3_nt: TGTGCCAGCAGCGATAGCGGGGGATATCTCGAGACCCAGTACTTC

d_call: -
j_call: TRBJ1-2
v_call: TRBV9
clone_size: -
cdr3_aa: CASSGGGGYTF
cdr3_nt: TGTGCCAGCAGCGGGGGCGGTGGCTACACCTTC

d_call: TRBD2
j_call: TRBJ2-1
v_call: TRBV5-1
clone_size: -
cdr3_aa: CASSQSGGASNEQFF
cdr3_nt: TGCGCCAGCAGCCAAAGCGGGGGGGCCTCCAATGAGCAGTTCTTC

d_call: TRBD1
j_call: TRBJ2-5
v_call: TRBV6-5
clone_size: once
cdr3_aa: CASNGQGGETQYF
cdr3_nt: TGTGCCAGCAACGGACAGGGAGGAGAGACCCAGTACTTC

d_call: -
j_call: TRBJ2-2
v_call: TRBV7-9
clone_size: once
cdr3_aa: CASSPRAVNTGELFF
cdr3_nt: TGTGCCAGCAGCCCCAGGGCAGTGAACACCGGGGAGCTGTTTTTT

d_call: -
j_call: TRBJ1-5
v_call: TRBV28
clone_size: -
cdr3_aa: CASIEPLGNQPQHF
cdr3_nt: TGTGCCAGCATCGAGCCTCTGGGCAATCAGCCCCAGCATTTT

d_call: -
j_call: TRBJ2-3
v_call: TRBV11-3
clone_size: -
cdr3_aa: CASSLEEGSTDTQYF
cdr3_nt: TGTGCCAGCAGCTTAGAGGAGGGTAGCACAGATACGCAGTATTTT

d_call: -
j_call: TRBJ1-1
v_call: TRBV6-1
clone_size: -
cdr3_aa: CASSELGGEAFF
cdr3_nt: TGTGCCAGCAGTGAACTGGGGGGGGAAGCTTTCTTT

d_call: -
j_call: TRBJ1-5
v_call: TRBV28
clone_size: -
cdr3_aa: CASSEGREPQHF
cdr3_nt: TGTGCCAGCAGTGAGGGGAGGGAGCCCCAGCATTTT

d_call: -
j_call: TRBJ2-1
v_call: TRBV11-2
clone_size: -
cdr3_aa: CASSRGLRSSYNEQFF
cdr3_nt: TGTGCCAGCAGCCGCGGACTGCGAAGCTCCTACAATGAGCAGTTCTTC

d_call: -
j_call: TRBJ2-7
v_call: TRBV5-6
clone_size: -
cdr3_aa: CASSLDAGQYEQYF
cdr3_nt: TGTGCCAGCAGCTTGGATGCAGGGCAGTACGAGCAGTACTTC

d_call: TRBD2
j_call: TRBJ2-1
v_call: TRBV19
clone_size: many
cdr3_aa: CASRSGTSGYNEQFF
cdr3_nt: TGTGCCAGTAGGTCCGGGACTAGCGGATACAATGAGCAGTTCTTC

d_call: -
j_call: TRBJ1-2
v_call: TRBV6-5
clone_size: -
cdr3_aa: CASIRTRGSYGYTF
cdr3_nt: TGTGCCAGCATTCGAACGCGGGGCTCCTATGGCTACACCTTC

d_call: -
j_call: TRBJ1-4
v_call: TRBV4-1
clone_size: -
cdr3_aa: CASSQLGLSAPYTNEKLFF
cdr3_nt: TGCGCCAGCAGCCAACTAGGACTGTCAGCCCCATATACTAATGAAAAACTGTTTTTT

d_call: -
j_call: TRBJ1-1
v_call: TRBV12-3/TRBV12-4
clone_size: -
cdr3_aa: CASTQTGNTEAFF
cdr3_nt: TGTGCCAGCACCCAGACAGGGAACACTGAAGCTTTCTTT

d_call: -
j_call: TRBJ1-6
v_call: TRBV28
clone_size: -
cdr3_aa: CASSRVDNSPLHF
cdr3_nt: TGTGCCAGCAGTCGGGTAGATAATTCACCCCTCCACTTT

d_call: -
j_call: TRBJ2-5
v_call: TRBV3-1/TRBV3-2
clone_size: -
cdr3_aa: CASSQIEETQYF
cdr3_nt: TGTGCCAGCAGCCAAATAGAAGAGACCCAGTACTTC

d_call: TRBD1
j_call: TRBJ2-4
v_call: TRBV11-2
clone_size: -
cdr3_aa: CASSEWTGSAQYF
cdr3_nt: TGTGCCAGCAGCGAATGGACAGGGAGTGCTCAGTACTTC

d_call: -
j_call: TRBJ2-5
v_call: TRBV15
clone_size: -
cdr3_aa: CATSRGRDGPWYQETQYF
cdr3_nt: TGTGCCACCAGCAGAGGGCGGGACGGGCCCTGGTACCAAGAGACCCAGTACTTC

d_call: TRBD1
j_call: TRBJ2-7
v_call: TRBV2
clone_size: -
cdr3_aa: CASEKKTGGRIEQYF
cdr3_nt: TGTGCCAGCGAAAAAAAAACAGGGGGCAGGATCGAGCAGTACTTC

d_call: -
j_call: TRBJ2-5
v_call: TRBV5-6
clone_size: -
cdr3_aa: CASSLLTGQETQYF
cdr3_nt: TGTGCCAGCAGCTTGTTGACTGGGCAAGAGACCCAGTACTTC

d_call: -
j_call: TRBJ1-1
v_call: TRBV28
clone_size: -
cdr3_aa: CASIPGGWAEGAEAFF
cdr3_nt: TGTGCCAGCATCCCCGGAGGGTGGGCGGAGGGCGCTGAAGCTTTCTTT

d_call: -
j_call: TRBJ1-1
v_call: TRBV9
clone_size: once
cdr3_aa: CASSGGGLNTEAFF
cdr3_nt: TGTGCCAGCAGCGGAGGTGGCCTGAACACTGAAGCTTTCTTT

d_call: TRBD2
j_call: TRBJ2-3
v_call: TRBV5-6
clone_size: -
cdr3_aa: CASSALLAGGDTQYF
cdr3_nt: TGTGCCAGCAGCGCCCTACTAGCGGGAGGAGATACGCAGTATTTT

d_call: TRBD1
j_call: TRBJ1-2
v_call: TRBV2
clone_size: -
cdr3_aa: CASSEVPGGGYGYTF
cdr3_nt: TGTGCCAGCAGTGAAGTCCCAGGGGGCGGTTATGGCTACACCTTC

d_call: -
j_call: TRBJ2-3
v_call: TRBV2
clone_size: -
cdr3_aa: CASPRGTDTQYF
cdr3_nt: TGTGCCAGCCCTCGGGGCACAGATACGCAGTATTTT

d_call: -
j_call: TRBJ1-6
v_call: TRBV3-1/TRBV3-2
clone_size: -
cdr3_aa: CASSQGRDSPLHF
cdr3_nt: TGTGCCAGCAGCCAGGGGAGAGATTCACCCCTCCACTTT

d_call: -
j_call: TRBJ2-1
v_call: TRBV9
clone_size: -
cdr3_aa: CASSVGNAVEQFF
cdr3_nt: TGTGCCAGCAGCGTCGGGAATGCGGTTGAGCAGTTCTTC

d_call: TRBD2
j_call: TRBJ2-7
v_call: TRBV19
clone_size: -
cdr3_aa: CATGRTSPAYEQYF
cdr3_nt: TGTGCCACTGGCAGGACTAGCCCTGCCTACGAGCAGTACTTC

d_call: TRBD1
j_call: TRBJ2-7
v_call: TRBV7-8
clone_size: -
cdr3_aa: CASSLDRTGYYEQYF
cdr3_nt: TGTGCCAGCAGCTTAGATCGGACAGGGTACTACGAGCAGTACTTC

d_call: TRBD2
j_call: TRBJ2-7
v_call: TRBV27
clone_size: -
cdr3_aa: CASSLSAPGLPLAPGYEQYF
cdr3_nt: TGTGCCAGCAGTTTATCGGCCCCGGGACTCCCACTAGCGCCAGGCTACGAGCAGTACTTC

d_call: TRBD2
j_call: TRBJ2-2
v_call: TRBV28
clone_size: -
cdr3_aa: CASGRGTGELFF
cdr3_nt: TGTGCCAGCGGGAGGGGCACCGGGGAGCTGTTTTTT

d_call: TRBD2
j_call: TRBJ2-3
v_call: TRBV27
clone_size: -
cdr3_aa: CASSAGGVDTQYF
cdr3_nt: TGTGCCAGCTCAGCGGGAGGGGTTGATACGCAGTATTTT

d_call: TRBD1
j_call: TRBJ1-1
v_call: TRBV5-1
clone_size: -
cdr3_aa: CASSYGQGVGEAFF
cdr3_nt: TGCGCCAGCAGCTACGGACAGGGGGTAGGTGAAGCTTTCTTT

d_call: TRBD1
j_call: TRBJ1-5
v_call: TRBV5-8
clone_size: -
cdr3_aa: CASSLFGTGGNQPQHF
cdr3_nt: TGTGCCAGCAGCTTGTTCGGGACAGGAGGCAATCAGCCCCAGCATTTT

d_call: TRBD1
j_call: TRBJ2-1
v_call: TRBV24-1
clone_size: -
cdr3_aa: CATSEPRTGWNEQFF
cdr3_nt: TGTGCCACCAGTGAACCTCGGACAGGATGGAATGAGCAGTTCTTC

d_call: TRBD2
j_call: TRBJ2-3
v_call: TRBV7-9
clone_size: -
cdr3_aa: CASSLGEGTDTQYF
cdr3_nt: TGTGCCAGCAGCTTAGGGGAGGGGACAGATACGCAGTATTTT

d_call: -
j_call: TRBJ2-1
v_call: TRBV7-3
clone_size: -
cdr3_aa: CASSSGFEQFF
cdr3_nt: TGTGCCAGCAGCTCGGGGTTTGAGCAGTTCTTC

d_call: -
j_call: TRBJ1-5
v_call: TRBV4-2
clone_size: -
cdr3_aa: CASSQERGGLQPQHF
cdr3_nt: TGTGCCAGCAGCCAAGAACGGGGGGGCCTTCAGCCCCAGCATTTT

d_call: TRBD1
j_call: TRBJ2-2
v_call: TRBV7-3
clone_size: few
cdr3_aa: CASSLTGTAASAGELFF
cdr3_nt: TGTGCCAGCAGCTTAACGGGGACAGCTGCTTCTGCCGGGGAGCTGTTTTTT

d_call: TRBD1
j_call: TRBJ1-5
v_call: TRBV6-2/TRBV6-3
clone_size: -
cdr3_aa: CASSLRQGWDSNQPQHF
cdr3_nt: TGTGCCAGCAGCCTCCGACAGGGATGGGATAGCAATCAGCCCCAGCATTTT

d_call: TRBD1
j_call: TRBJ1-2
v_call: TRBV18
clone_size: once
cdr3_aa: CASSPFWTGKDGYTF
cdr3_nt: TGTGCCAGCTCACCTTTTTGGACAGGGAAGGATGGCTACACCTTC

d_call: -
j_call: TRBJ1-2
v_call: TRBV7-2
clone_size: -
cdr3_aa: CASSPRRSGYTF
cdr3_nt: TGTGCCAGCAGCCCTCGGAGGTCCGGCTACACCTTC

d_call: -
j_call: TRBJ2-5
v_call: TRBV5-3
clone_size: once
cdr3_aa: CARSFRWRGTQYF
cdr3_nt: TGTGCCAGAAGCTTTCGGTGGCGAGGGACCCAGTACTTC

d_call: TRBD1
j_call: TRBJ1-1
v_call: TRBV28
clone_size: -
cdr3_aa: CASRNRGSTEAFF
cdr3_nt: TGTGCCAGCAGAAACAGGGGAAGCACTGAAGCTTTCTTT

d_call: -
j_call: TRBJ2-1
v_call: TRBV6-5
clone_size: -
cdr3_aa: CASRQGTYNEQFF
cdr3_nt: TGTGCCAGCAGACAGGGTACCTACAATGAGCAGTTCTTC

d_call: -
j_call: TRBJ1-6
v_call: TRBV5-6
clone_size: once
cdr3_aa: CASSQLGGVSYNSPLHF
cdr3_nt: TGTGCCAGCAGCCAGCTGGGGGGAGTCTCCTATAATTCACCCCTCCACTTT

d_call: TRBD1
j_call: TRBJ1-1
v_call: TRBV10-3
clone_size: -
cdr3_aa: CAISRGQGAEAFF
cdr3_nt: TGTGCCATCAGTAGGGGACAGGGGGCTGAAGCTTTCTTT

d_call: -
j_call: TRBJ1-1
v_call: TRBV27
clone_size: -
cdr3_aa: CASSLSGGRAFF
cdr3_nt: TGTGCCAGCAGTTTAAGCGGGGGGCGGGCTTTCTTT